The rows below give T cell receptor beta chains drawn from one sample of a study of blood T cell repertoires in COVID-19. TCRdb keeps only in-frame clones here, not all; method: immunoSEQ multiplex PCR. The data hold about 110,000 clones, with more than 75% observed a single time. The sequenced sample was peripheral blood. The source of these receptors is a woman in her forties or fifties with acute or convalescent COVID-19. The CDR3 runs from the conserved cysteine through the conserved F or W. Fields, in order: CDR3 DNA, CDR3 protein, clone size, D gene, V gene, J gene. A D gene is named only where the DNA matches it firmly. Only part of the rows carry a size: once, few, many, or a class if the clone is expanded.

CDR3nt: TGTGCCAGCAGCAAGTTAGCGGGAGGACAAAGCTCCTACAATGAGCAGTTCTTC
CDR3aa: CASSKLAGGQSSYNEQFF
abundance: .
d_gene: TRBD2
v_gene: TRBV5-6
j_gene: TRBJ2-1

CDR3nt: TGTGCCAGTAGTCAGCCGGGGACTACAACGGAGACCCAGTACTTC
CDR3aa: CASSQPGTTTETQYF
abundance: .
d_gene: TRBD2
v_gene: TRBV19
j_gene: TRBJ2-5

CDR3nt: TGTGCCACCAGTGATATATACAATGAGCAGTTCTTC
CDR3aa: CATSDIYNEQFF
abundance: .
d_gene: .
v_gene: TRBV24-1
j_gene: TRBJ2-1

CDR3nt: TGCGCCAGCAGCTTGGGAGGGAGTCAGAACACTGAAGCTTTCTTT
CDR3aa: CASSLGGSQNTEAFF
abundance: .
d_gene: .
v_gene: TRBV5-1
j_gene: TRBJ1-1

CDR3nt: TGTGCCAGCAGCCAAGTTCTAGCGGGAAGGTACGAGCAGTACTTC
CDR3aa: CASSQVLAGRYEQYF
abundance: .
d_gene: TRBD2
v_gene: TRBV3-1/TRBV3-2
j_gene: TRBJ2-7

CDR3nt: TGTGCCAGCAGCCAGGCGGAAGACAATGAGCAGTTCTTC
CDR3aa: CASSQAEDNEQFF
abundance: .
d_gene: .
v_gene: TRBV4-2
j_gene: TRBJ2-1

CDR3nt: TGCGCCAGCAGCTCCGGACTAGCGGGAGACAATGAGCAGTTCTTC
CDR3aa: CASSSGLAGDNEQFF
abundance: .
d_gene: TRBD2
v_gene: TRBV5-1
j_gene: TRBJ2-1

CDR3nt: TGTGCCAGCAGCAGTAGCGCAAGCACAGATACGCAGTATTTT
CDR3aa: CASSSSASTDTQYF
abundance: .
d_gene: .
v_gene: TRBV5-4
j_gene: TRBJ2-3

CDR3nt: TGTGCCAGTAGTATTAATGCGAACACCGGGGAGCTGTTTTTT
CDR3aa: CASSINANTGELFF
abundance: .
d_gene: .
v_gene: TRBV19
j_gene: TRBJ2-2

CDR3nt: TGTGCCAGCAGCTTAGCGACTAGCGGGAGACAGACCCAGTACTTC
CDR3aa: CASSLATSGRQTQYF
abundance: .
d_gene: TRBD2
v_gene: TRBV7-8
j_gene: TRBJ2-5

CDR3nt: TGTGCCAGCAGCTTAAGTTGGGCGGGAGCTGGAGAGCAGTACTTC
CDR3aa: CASSLSWAGAGEQYF
abundance: few
d_gene: TRBD2
v_gene: TRBV7-6
j_gene: TRBJ2-7

CDR3nt: TGTGCCAGCAGTCGGGACAGCGGTTCACCCCTCCACTTT
CDR3aa: CASSRDSGSPLHF
abundance: .
d_gene: TRBD1
v_gene: TRBV6-5
j_gene: TRBJ1-6

CDR3nt: TGCGCCAGCCGGGGCGGGGTCGAGCAGTACTTC
CDR3aa: CASRGGVEQYF
abundance: .
d_gene: .
v_gene: TRBV5-1
j_gene: TRBJ2-7

CDR3nt: TGTGCCAGCAGATTGGACGAGGGCGTGGGCACTGAAGCTTTCTTT
CDR3aa: CASRLDEGVGTEAFF
abundance: .
d_gene: .
v_gene: TRBV28
j_gene: TRBJ1-1

CDR3nt: TGTGCCAGCAGTGAAGGGGACACCGCAGATACGCAGTATTTT
CDR3aa: CASSEGDTADTQYF
abundance: .
d_gene: .
v_gene: TRBV2
j_gene: TRBJ2-3

CDR3nt: TGTGCCACCAGTGATCGTTTAGCGTCCTACGAGCAGTACTTC
CDR3aa: CATSDRLASYEQYF
abundance: .
d_gene: .
v_gene: TRBV24-1
j_gene: TRBJ2-7

CDR3nt: TGTGCCAGCAGTGAGACCGCAGGGACAAGCTACGAGCAGTACTTC
CDR3aa: CASSETAGTSYEQYF
abundance: .
d_gene: .
v_gene: TRBV25-1
j_gene: TRBJ2-7

CDR3nt: TGTGCCAGCAGCGGGGGGGCTAGCGGGAGCGGAGATACGCAGTATTTT
CDR3aa: CASSGGASGSGDTQYF
abundance: .
d_gene: TRBD2
v_gene: TRBV9
j_gene: TRBJ2-3

CDR3nt: TGTGCCAGCAGTTTGGGTGGTGAGGGTTTGGCTTTCTTT
CDR3aa: CASSLGGEGLAFF
abundance: .
d_gene: .
v_gene: TRBV12-3/TRBV12-4
j_gene: TRBJ1-1

CDR3nt: TGTGCCAGCAACCGAGGCTACGAGCAGTACTTC
CDR3aa: CASNRGYEQYF
abundance: .
d_gene: .
v_gene: TRBV28
j_gene: TRBJ2-7

CDR3nt: TGTGCCAGCAGTCCGACAGGGAGTACGCAGTATTTT
CDR3aa: CASSPTGSTQYF
abundance: .
d_gene: TRBD1
v_gene: TRBV27
j_gene: TRBJ2-3

CDR3nt: TGTGCCAGCAGCGAAGGGACAGGGAATTATGGCTACACCTTC
CDR3aa: CASSEGTGNYGYTF
abundance: once
d_gene: TRBD1
v_gene: TRBV28
j_gene: TRBJ1-2

CDR3nt: TGTGCCAGCAGCGAAGACGTGGGAGTGTCTAACGGGGAGCTGTTTTTT
CDR3aa: CASSEDVGVSNGELFF
abundance: .
d_gene: .
v_gene: TRBV7-9
j_gene: TRBJ2-2

CDR3nt: TGTGCCAGCTCACCCTACCCCCCCCGGGACACCAGCTCCTACGAGCAGTACTTC
CDR3aa: CASSPYPPRDTSSYEQYF
abundance: .
d_gene: .
v_gene: TRBV18
j_gene: TRBJ2-7

CDR3nt: TGTGCCAGTAGGCTATCCGGCGCTAGGACCTACGAGCAGTACTTC
CDR3aa: CASRLSGARTYEQYF
abundance: .
d_gene: .
v_gene: TRBV19
j_gene: TRBJ2-7

CDR3nt: TGTGCCAGCAGTCCGCAGGTATACGAGCAGTACTTC
CDR3aa: CASSPQVYEQYF
abundance: .
d_gene: .
v_gene: TRBV28
j_gene: TRBJ2-7

CDR3nt: TGCGCCAGCAGCGCAAGACAGGGATCTGGAAACACCATATATTTT
CDR3aa: CASSARQGSGNTIYF
abundance: .
d_gene: TRBD1
v_gene: TRBV5-1
j_gene: TRBJ1-3

CDR3nt: TGTGCCAGCAGCTTGGCCCTGGGGAGGGCCTACGAGCAGTACTTC
CDR3aa: CASSLALGRAYEQYF
abundance: .
d_gene: TRBD2
v_gene: TRBV5-6
j_gene: TRBJ2-7

CDR3nt: TGTGCCAGCAGCTTAAGTCGGCAGGGCTACGAGCAGTACTTC
CDR3aa: CASSLSRQGYEQYF
abundance: .
d_gene: .
v_gene: TRBV7-6
j_gene: TRBJ2-7

CDR3nt: TGTGCCAGCTCACTCGGACAGGGGCCCTCCTACGAGCAGTACTTC
CDR3aa: CASSLGQGPSYEQYF
abundance: .
d_gene: TRBD1
v_gene: TRBV18
j_gene: TRBJ2-7

CDR3nt: TGTGCCACCAGTATGGGGGGGGCGCGACTCGACGAGCAGTACTTC
CDR3aa: CATSMGGARLDEQYF
abundance: .
d_gene: .
v_gene: TRBV24-1
j_gene: TRBJ2-7

CDR3nt: TGTGCCAGCAGCCCGTACACTGAAGCTTTCTTT
CDR3aa: CASSPYTEAFF
abundance: .
d_gene: .
v_gene: TRBV7-9
j_gene: TRBJ1-1

CDR3nt: TGTGCCAGCAGCCCTCGGGACACGAACACCGGGGAGCTGTTTTTT
CDR3aa: CASSPRDTNTGELFF
abundance: .
d_gene: .
v_gene: TRBV3-1/TRBV3-2
j_gene: TRBJ2-2

CDR3nt: TGTGCCAGTAGTTCATCCGGGACAGGGTGGAATCAGCCCCAGCATTTT
CDR3aa: CASSSSGTGWNQPQHF
abundance: once
d_gene: TRBD1
v_gene: TRBV19
j_gene: TRBJ1-5

CDR3nt: TGTGCCAGCAGCCAAGATTGGGGCAGGGCAGATTATAGCAATCAGCCCCAGCATTTT
CDR3aa: CASSQDWGRADYSNQPQHF
abundance: once
d_gene: .
v_gene: TRBV4-2
j_gene: TRBJ1-5

CDR3nt: TGTGCCAGCAGCTCCCGGAGGCCGACCCAGTACTTC
CDR3aa: CASSSRRPTQYF
abundance: .
d_gene: .
v_gene: TRBV7-2
j_gene: TRBJ2-5

CDR3nt: TGCGCCAGCAGCTTTGGCAGGCAGAATGAGCAGTTCTTC
CDR3aa: CASSFGRQNEQFF
abundance: .
d_gene: .
v_gene: TRBV5-1
j_gene: TRBJ2-1

CDR3nt: TGTGCCAGCAGCCTGGACAGGAGCCCCTACGAGCAGTACTTC
CDR3aa: CASSLDRSPYEQYF
abundance: once
d_gene: TRBD1
v_gene: TRBV6-2/TRBV6-3
j_gene: TRBJ2-7

CDR3nt: TGTGCCAGCAGTAAAAATCCCGGGACAGGAGGCTACGAGCAGTACTTC
CDR3aa: CASSKNPGTGGYEQYF
abundance: .
d_gene: TRBD1
v_gene: TRBV6-2/TRBV6-3
j_gene: TRBJ2-7

CDR3nt: TGTGCCAGCGTCCCCGACATGCCGAACACCGGGGAGCTGTTTTTT
CDR3aa: CASVPDMPNTGELFF
abundance: .
d_gene: .
v_gene: TRBV6-5
j_gene: TRBJ2-2

CDR3nt: TGTGCCAGCAGTATATGGACTAGCGGGAATACCCACGAGCAGTACTTC
CDR3aa: CASSIWTSGNTHEQYF
abundance: .
d_gene: TRBD2
v_gene: TRBV27
j_gene: TRBJ2-7

CDR3nt: TGTGCCAGTAGGCGAACAGGGGAAGGATCACCCCTCCACTTT
CDR3aa: CASRRTGEGSPLHF
abundance: once
d_gene: TRBD1
v_gene: TRBV19
j_gene: TRBJ1-6

CDR3nt: TGTGCCAGCAGCTTACAAACAGGCGGCACCGGGGAGCTGTTTTTT
CDR3aa: CASSLQTGGTGELFF
abundance: .
d_gene: .
v_gene: TRBV7-6
j_gene: TRBJ2-2

CDR3nt: TGTGCCAGCAGCGCGGACAGCGCGTTCTCCTACGAGCAGTACTTC
CDR3aa: CASSADSAFSYEQYF
abundance: once
d_gene: .
v_gene: TRBV5-4
j_gene: TRBJ2-7

CDR3nt: TGTGCCAGCAGCTTGGATAGCACCTCTAACTATGGCTACACCTTC
CDR3aa: CASSLDSTSNYGYTF
abundance: .
d_gene: .
v_gene: TRBV5-8
j_gene: TRBJ1-2

CDR3nt: TGTGCCAGCAGCAAAAATATGGGGCCGGGAGGGAGTAGCGGGAGATTAAATACGCAGTATTTT
CDR3aa: CASSKNMGPGGSSGRLNTQYF
abundance: .
d_gene: .
v_gene: TRBV21-1
j_gene: TRBJ2-3

CDR3nt: TGTGCCAGCAGTGAAGGAGTAACAGGGAGTTTTTATCAGCCCCAGCATTTT
CDR3aa: CASSEGVTGSFYQPQHF
abundance: .
d_gene: .
v_gene: TRBV6-1
j_gene: TRBJ1-5

CDR3nt: TGTGCCAGCAGGGGAACAGGGAACCGGGGAAAACTGTTTTTT
CDR3aa: CASRGTGNRGKLFF
abundance: .
d_gene: .
v_gene: TRBV6-5
j_gene: TRBJ1-4

CDR3nt: TGTGCCAGCAGCAAAAGTCATTGGGAGGGGGTGAACACTGAAGCTTTCTTT
CDR3aa: CASSKSHWEGVNTEAFF
abundance: .
d_gene: .
v_gene: TRBV21-1
j_gene: TRBJ1-1

CDR3nt: TGTGCCAGCAGCTCCCCCTTCGGGACTAGCGGGAGCGAGCAGTACTTC
CDR3aa: CASSSPFGTSGSEQYF
abundance: .
d_gene: TRBD2
v_gene: TRBV11-2
j_gene: TRBJ2-7

CDR3nt: TGTGCCAGCAGTCCCTACAACACCGGGGAGCTGTTTTTT
CDR3aa: CASSPYNTGELFF
abundance: .
d_gene: .
v_gene: TRBV27
j_gene: TRBJ2-2